This T cell receptor beta chain was identified during a study of CD8+CD57+ T cells in acquired aplastic anemia. The CDR3 has 16 amino acids. J was trimmed by 2 bases and V by 3 bases; bases with no gene match: 4. Per the germline V gene, CDR1 is SGDLS and CDR2 is YYNGEE. Sequenced patients had shown CD8+CD57+ cell expansion by flow cytometry. TCR beta VDJ and CDR3 profiling used genomic DNA as template. TCRdb fed the reads into MiXCR, producing one record per CDR3 protein. Of around 430,000 distinct CDR3 sequences in the sample, more than 25% were seen once. The chain employs TRBV9 and TRBJ2-1; 11 bases fit TRBD2. The TCR originated in a human donor with aplastic anemia. Sequencing was done on a sample of sorted CD4+, CD8+, or CD8+CD57+ T cells (not recorded which) from PBMCs. The CDR3 DNA follows: TGTGCCAGCAGCGCCAGACTAGCGGGGACCTACAATGAGCAGTTCTTC. It codes for CASSARLAGTYNEQFF.